Listed below are T cell receptor beta chains from one sample, sequenced in a study of Ad26.COV2.S vaccination and SARS-CoV-2 variants. Data came from immunoSEQ multiplex PCR; TCRdb stores just in-frame clones and leaves some out. The table lists about 400,000 clones, 80% to 90% of them singletons. The material sequenced was peripheral blood, taken in a trial of Ad26.COV2.S vaccine versus placebo. The receptors were gathered from a person between 18 and 65 years old who received the Ad26.COV2.S COVID-19 vaccine or a placebo. Each CDR3 is given with its conserved first and last residue. A D gene is named only where the DNA matches it firmly. Only some rows state a clone size, as once, few, many or a class for expanded clones.

>NA|TRBJ2-4|NA|TRBV5-3
TGTGCCAGAAGCTTAGTCATTTTTCTGGGGTTCCAAAACATTCAGTACTTC
CARSLVIFLGFQNIQYF
>NA|TRBJ1-6|NA|TRBV18
TGTGCCAGCTCACCCGCGTCCGGCAGGAATAATTCACCCCTCCACTTT
CASSPASGRNNSPLHF
>once|TRBJ2-7|TRBD1|TRBV24-1
TGTGCCACCAGTGATGAAAGGACAGGGGCCCACGAGCAGTACTTC
CATSDERTGAHEQYF
>NA|TRBJ1-2|NA|TRBV6-6
TGTGCCAGCAGTTACGGTGGCCTAGCTAACTATGGCTACACCTTC
CASSYGGLANYGYTF
>NA|TRBJ2-7|NA|TRBV6-5
TGTGCCAGCATTTCAGGGAACGAGCAGTACTTC
CASISGNEQYF
>NA|TRBJ2-1|NA|TRBV5-4
TGTGCCAGCAGCTTGCGGGAGAATCCCTACAATGAGCAGTTCTTC
CASSLRENPYNEQFF
>NA|TRBJ2-2|NA|TRBV24-1
TGTGCCACCAGTGATTTTGTAGGGGAGCTGTTTTTT
CATSDFVGELFF
>NA|TRBJ1-5|NA|TRBV30
TGTGCCTGGAGTGTAGGGTTTAATCAGCCCCAGCATTTT
CAWSVGFNQPQHF
>NA|TRBJ1-1|NA|TRBV30
TGTGCCTGTTGGGTCCGACTGGGGACTGAAGCTTTCTTT
CACWVRLGTEAFF
>NA|TRBJ2-7|TRBD1|TRBV5-6
TGTGCCAGCAGCTTGGAAAATACAGGGGCCGTTCAGTACTTC
CASSLENTGAVQYF
>NA|TRBJ1-2|TRBD1|TRBV9
TGTGCCAGCAGCGTAGGACCCGGGACAGGGGCTTCGTATAACTATGGCTACACCTTC
CASSVGPGTGASYNYGYTF
>NA|TRBJ2-6|NA|TRBV6-1
TGTGCCAGCAGTGACCCAGGGGACCTCTCTGGGGCCAACGTCCTGACTTTC
CASSDPGDLSGANVLTF
>NA|TRBJ1-1|NA|TRBV29-1
TGCAGCGTTGAAGGGGGGGACAACCCGAACACTGAAGCTTTCTTT
CSVEGGDNPNTEAFF
>many|TRBJ1-2|NA|TRBV14
TGTGCCAGCGGACTGACTTCTAGGGCTGGCTACACCTTC
CASGLTSRAGYTF
>NA|TRBJ1-1|NA|TRBV12-3/TRBV12-4
TGTGCCAGCAGTTCCACTCGGGCTGAAGCTTTCTTT
CASSSTRAEAFF
>NA|TRBJ2-7|NA|TRBV9
TGTGCCAGCAGCGTAGATCTGGACAGCTACGAGCAGTACTTC
CASSVDLDSYEQYF
>NA|TRBJ2-3|NA|TRBV2
TGTGCCAGCAGTGATGGCAGGGACCGATATACGCAGTATTTT
CASSDGRDRYTQYF
>NA|TRBJ1-5|NA|TRBV5-4
TGTGCCAGCAGCTTGGGATTCAATCAGCCCCAGCATTTT
CASSLGFNQPQHF
>NA|TRBJ2-7|TRBD2|TRBV28
TGTGCCAGCAGTCTAGCGGGTCTCTCCTACGAGCAGTACTTC
CASSLAGLSYEQYF
>once|TRBJ1-2|TRBD1|TRBV14
TGTGCCAGCAGCCTACAGGGGGGCGGCTACACCTTC
CASSLQGGGYTF
>NA|TRBJ2-1|TRBD1|TRBV27
TGTGCCAGCAGTCCTGGGACAGGGTTTAACAATGAGCAGTTCTTC
CASSPGTGFNNEQFF
>NA|TRBJ2-1|NA|TRBV5-1
TGCGCCAGCAGGGGAGCGGAGGCCCCCTACAATGAGCAGTTCTTC
CASRGAEAPYNEQFF
>NA|TRBJ2-1|TRBD2|TRBV25-1
TGTGCCAGCAGTGAGGCCTCGGGGTGGGAGGGCTACAATGAGCAGTTCTTC
CASSEASGWEGYNEQFF
>NA|TRBJ2-1|NA|TRBV5-1
TGCGCCAGCAGCTTGGCTAGCTCATCCTACAATGAGCAGTTCTTC
CASSLASSSYNEQFF
>NA|TRBJ1-1|NA|TRBV18
TGTGCCAGCTCACCAAGGCAGGGGATGGGCACTGAAGCTTTCTTT
CASSPRQGMGTEAFF
>NA|TRBJ2-2|TRBD1|TRBV2
TGTGCCAGCAGTGAGAGGGGGCAGATCACCGGGGAGCTGTTTTTT
CASSERGQITGELFF
>NA|TRBJ1-3|NA|TRBV30
TGTGCCTGGAGTGCGGTCCGAAACACCATATATTTT
CAWSAVRNTIYF
>NA|TRBJ2-7|NA|TRBV27
TGTGCCAGCAGTTTAGGAGGGGCGACCTACGAGCAGTACTTC
CASSLGGATYEQYF
>NA|TRBJ2-2|TRBD1|TRBV19
TGTGCCAGTAGTATTCCAGGGACAGGGAACACCGGGGAGCTGTTTTTT
CASSIPGTGNTGELFF
>NA|TRBJ1-2|NA|TRBV12-3/TRBV12-4
TGTGCCAGCAGTCCCGCAGGGCGCTATGGCTACACCTTC
CASSPAGRYGYTF
>NA|TRBJ2-3|TRBD1|TRBV5-1
TGCGCCAGCAGCTCGACAGGGGGCACAGATACGCAGTATTTT
CASSSTGGTDTQYF
>NA|TRBJ2-3|NA|TRBV7-9
TGTGCCAGCAGCTTATCCGAGGGGGGTACGCAGTATTTT
CASSLSEGGTQYF
>NA|TRBJ2-2|NA|TRBV5-1
TGCGCCAGCAGCTTGCGGGCTAGCGAGGCCGGGGAGCTGTTTTTT
CASSLRASEAGELFF
>NA|TRBJ2-7|TRBD2|TRBV5-1
TGCGCCAGCAGCTACGGACTAGCGGACACCTACGAGCAGTACTTC
CASSYGLADTYEQYF
>few|TRBJ2-7|NA|TRBV4-3
TGCGCCAGCAGCCAAGAGGGTTTAGGGCACTCCTTCTACGAGCAGTACTTC
CASSQEGLGHSFYEQYF
>NA|TRBJ2-1|NA|TRBV6-5
TGTGCCAGCAGGACCGGGACGCAGTCCTACAATGAGCAGTTCTTC
CASRTGTQSYNEQFF
>NA|TRBJ2-7|NA|TRBV7-2
TGTGCCAGCAGCTTAGTTCTGGCTTCACCGGACTACGAGCAGTACTTC
CASSLVLASPDYEQYF
>NA|TRBJ2-2|NA|TRBV2
TGTGCCAGCAGTGAATCCTCGAACACCGGGGAGCTGTTTTTT
CASSESSNTGELFF
>NA|TRBJ2-6|NA|TRBV15
TGTGCCACCAGCCCCTGGACAGCCAACACTGGGGCCAACGTCCTGACTTTC
CATSPWTANTGANVLTF
>NA|TRBJ1-6|NA|TRBV7-9
TGTGCCAGCAGCCAATCGTCGGACTCTTCACCCCTCCACTTT
CASSQSSDSSPLHF
>NA|TRBJ1-2|NA|TRBV10-3
TGTGCCATCAGTGATGCTATTAGGGGCTACACCTTC
CAISDAIRGYTF
>NA|TRBJ2-5|TRBD2|TRBV7-3
TGTGCCAGCAGCTTTAGCGGGAGTAGGGAGACCCAGTACTTC
CASSFSGSRETQYF
>once|TRBJ2-7|TRBD1|TRBV7-2
TGTGCCAGCAGCTTAGTAGGGGGCGCCTATCTCGAGCAGTACTTC
CASSLVGGAYLEQYF
>NA|TRBJ1-6|NA|TRBV2
TGTGCCAGCTCGAGCTCCTATAATTCACCCCTCCACTTT
CASSSSYNSPLHF
>NA|TRBJ2-7|TRBD2|TRBV10-3
TGTGCCATCAGTTCCCCCAGGGAGCGGGGCCCTGTGGCCTACGAGCAGTACTTC
CAISSPRERGPVAYEQYF
>once|TRBJ2-3|NA|TRBV9
TGTGCCAGCAGCGTAGATACTAGTTTCGATACGCAGTATTTT
CASSVDTSFDTQYF
>NA|TRBJ1-1|NA|TRBV5-1
TGCGCCAGCAGCTTCGGGTGGGGTCGGAACACTGAAGCTTTCTTT
CASSFGWGRNTEAFF
>NA|TRBJ2-1|NA|TRBV7-9
TGTGCCAGCAGCTACCAATGGCTAGGGGGCTACAATGAGCAGTTCTTC
CASSYQWLGGYNEQFF
>NA|TRBJ1-4|TRBD1|TRBV5-6
TGTGCCAGCAGCCGGAGGACAGGGGGTAGTGAAAAACTGTTTTTT
CASSRRTGGSEKLFF
>NA|TRBJ2-1|NA|TRBV7-2
TGTGCCAGCAGCTTAGGGACCGCCAGAGATCAGTTCTTC
CASSLGTARDQFF
>NA|TRBJ1-2|NA|TRBV7-2
TGTGCCAGCAGCTTAGTGTTGACCCCAGGAAGTGGCTACACCTTC
CASSLVLTPGSGYTF
>NA|TRBJ2-3|NA|TRBV4-1
TGCGCCAGCAGCCAACAAAGAAGGACAGATACGCAGTATTTT
CASSQQRRTDTQYF
>NA|TRBJ2-7|NA|TRBV12-5
TGTGCTAGTGGTTTGGCGGGACGGAACTACGAGCAGTACTTC
CASGLAGRNYEQYF
>NA|TRBJ2-7|TRBD2|TRBV18
TGTGCCAGCTCATTCCTAGCGGGGAGGATTAGCGAGCAGTACTTC
CASSFLAGRISEQYF
>few|TRBJ1-1|NA|TRBV30
TGTGCCTGGAGCCTCATGAACACTGAAGCTTTCTTT
CAWSLMNTEAFF
>NA|TRBJ2-5|TRBD2|TRBV6-6
TGTGCCAGCAGTCTACGTCGACCGGGACTAGCGGGAGTCTTCGGGGAGACCCAGTACTTC
CASSLRRPGLAGVFGETQYF
>NA|TRBJ2-2|NA|TRBV30
TGTGCCTGGAGTGTATTGATTTCTACCGGGGAGCTGTTTTTT
CAWSVLISTGELFF
>NA|TRBJ2-3|NA|TRBV12-5
TGTGCTAGTGGGGCCTACCCGTTGGATACGCAGTATTTT
CASGAYPLDTQYF